The present TCR beta chain was sequenced within a study of post-analysis software for immune sequencing data. Study at large: Several disease courses (relapsing-remitting, secondary progressive and progressive-relapsing) of multiple sclerosis were included. Study-level findings and limits: With TRBV5-6, TRBV5-1 and TRBV20-1 included, 4 to 6 TRBV segments were more frequent in patients than in controls. Samples made in the same batch grouped tightly together by F measure.

In germline, CDR1 is SGHRS, CDR2 YFSETQ. This CDR3 contains 15 residues. Trimming took 2 bases from V and 3 from J, leaving 12 bases between them. Details on this clonotype: As yet, its antigen is unknown.

The TCR beta cDNA libraries carried unique molecular identifiers. Roughly 470,000 cDNA molecules came from around 1 to 9.1 million T cells. TCRdb processed the PCR reads anew with MiXCR; each CDR3 protein has one entry. The sample has 350,000 to 500,000 distinct CDR3 sequences, 39% seen once; the top ten hold about 7.6%. This sequence joins TRBV5-1 and TRBJ2-1; D is perhaps TRBD2 (7 bases). This TCR derives from a girl aged 2-15 years with multiple sclerosis. Sequenced material: blood. The CDR3 nucleotides read TGCGCCAGCAGCTTACTAGGGGGGGGCTACAATGAGCAGTTCTTC. The encoded protein is CASSLLGGGYNEQFF. Looking up the rest from reference TRBV5-1 and TRBJ2-1 gives the full variable domain: KAGVTQTPRYLIKTRGQQVTLSCSPISGHRSVSWYQQTPGQGLQFLFEYFSETQRNKGNFPGRFSGRQFSNSRSEMNVSTLELGDSALYLCASSLLGGGYNEQFFGPGTRLTVL.